The 30 T cell receptor beta chains in this list originate from one sample, sequenced in a study of blood T cell repertoires in COVID-19. Some clones are missing from TCRdb's copy, which holds only in-frame ones; the method was immunoSEQ multiplex PCR. The table has more than 200,000 clones, over 75% seen once; the top ten hold approximately 0.7%. Sequenced sample: peripheral blood. The receptors were sampled from a human donor in a cohort sampled during active COVID-19.

This chain uses TRBV9 with TRBJ1-1; TRBD1 agrees at 8 bases. The CDR3 totals 16 residues. CDR1 is SGDLS, CDR2 YYNGEE, per germline. The V segment lost 4 bases and the J segment 5 bases; nucleotides outside the gene matches: 13. The CDR3 spells CASSLYSGGDRTEAFF. For the CDR3, the DNA is TGTGCCAGCAGCCTATACTCGGGCGGGGACAGGACTGAAGCTTTCTTT.

The chain uses TRBV27 and TRBJ1-2, with 10 bases lining up with TRBD1. Germline CDR1 MNHEY, CDR2 SMNVEV (reference sequence). With 4 bases clipped from V and 8 bases from J, the junction kept 4 bases outside the gene matches. The CDR3 has 13 residues. CDR3 nucleotide sequence: TGTGCCAGCAGTTGGACAGGGGGTCGAGGCTACACCTTC. The encoded protein is CASSWTGGRGYTF.

This chain connects TRBV18 to TRBJ1-5; 9 bases match TRBD1. The germline gives CDR1 KGHSH, CDR2 LQKENI. CDR3 size: 17 residues. The V gene end was trimmed by 3 bases and the J gene end by 4 bases; junction bases not matched to a gene: 10. The CDR3 sequence: CASSPGDRARSNQPQHF. The CDR3 DNA is TGTGCCAGCTCACCGGGGGACAGGGCGCGGTCGAATCAGCCCCAGCATTTT.

V and J are TRBV25-1 and TRBJ1-1; D is perhaps TRBD1 (5 bases). This CDR3 is built from 13 residues. V was cut by 6 bases and J by 2 bases, with 10 bases left in between. In germline, CDR1 is MGHDK, CDR2 SYGVNS. The CDR3 bases are TGTGCCAGCAGGGGTACAGGCAACACTGAAGCTTTCTTT. It codes for CASRGTGNTEAFF.

The count of this clone is one. The chain has TRBV7-9 and TRBJ1-2, with 7 bases matching TRBD1. CDR1 SEHNR and CDR2 FQNEAQ come from the germline V gene (reference sequence). The V segment lost 4 bases and the J segment 2 bases; nucleotides outside the gene matches: 10. CDR3 length: 16 amino acids. The CDR3 DNA reads as TGTGCCAGCAGCTCCTGGACAGGACCACTCAACTATGGCTACACCTTC. Translation gives CASSSWTGPLNYGYTF.

The J gene is TRBJ1-3, the V gene TRBV14; possible D gene TRBD1, 5 bases. Germline assignment: CDR1 SGHDN and CDR2 FVKESK. This CDR3 region has 18 residues. The V gene lost 3 bases and the J gene lost 0 bases, with 18 bases spanning the gap. The chain's CDR3 is CASSHRTGIILSGNTIYF. CDR3 DNA: TGTGCCAGCAGCCACCGAACAGGCATTATTCTCTCTGGAAACACCATATATTTT.

The rearrangement uses TRBV6-5 and TRBJ1-3; perhaps TRBD1 as D (6 bases). V was trimmed by 7 bases and J by 4 bases, leaving 17 bases between them. Germline-derived CDR1 and CDR2 are MNHEY and SVGAGI. CDR3 length: 15 amino acids. Here the CDR3 reads CASTPRGAEGNTIYF. The CDR3, as DNA: TGTGCCAGCACCCCCCGGGGGGCGGAAGGAAACACCATATATTTT.

This clone was observed once. The chain has TRBV6-1 and TRBJ2-7; tentatively, D is TRBD2 (5 bases). The CDR3 has 14 residues. V was pared by 2 bases and J by 0 bases, with 8 bases between. Germline assignment: CDR1 MNHNS and CDR2 SASEGT. CDR3 sequence (DNA): TGTGCCAGCAGTGAACTTGGGAGCTCCTACGAGCAGTACTTC. It is translated as CASSELGSSYEQYF.

V is TRBV7-3 and J is TRBJ2-1, with D tentatively TRBD2 (5 bases). The CDR3 length is 15 residues. V was cut by 6 bases and J by 2 bases, with 14 bases left in between. Germline lookup yields CDR1 SGHTA and CDR2 FQGTGA. In DNA form, the CDR3 reads TGTGCCAGCAGACCCGGGATCCCGACCTACAATGAGCAGTTCTTC. This sequence encodes CASRPGIPTYNEQFF.

The chain employs TRBV13 and TRBJ2-3, with 7 bases that match TRBD2. CDR1 and CDR2 (germline): PRHDT, FYEKMQ (reference sequence). The CDR3 extends over 20 amino acids. V shed 0 bases, J shed 0 bases, and the junction held 15 bases outside the gene matches. CDR3 nucleotide sequence: TGTGCCAGCAGCTTAGGCGACCCTATTGACGAGCGGGAAAGCACAGATACGCAGTATTTT. Translation gives CASSLGDPIDERESTDTQYF.

This chain connects TRBV7-9 to TRBJ2-5, with D tentatively TRBD2 (6 bases). Germline-derived CDR1 and CDR2 are SEHNR and FQNEAQ (reference sequence). This CDR3 spans 14 amino acids. V lost 3 bases and J 2 bases, leaving 10 bases between the germline ends. The CDR3 sequence: CASSFRETQETQYF. The CDR3 coding sequence is TGTGCCAGCAGCTTTCGGGAGACACAAGAGACCCAGTACTTC.

The genes are TRBV6-5 and TRBJ1-5; 10 bases map to TRBD1. V trimming: 5 bases; J trimming: 9 bases; junction bases outside the gene matches: 4. The CDR3 has 13 amino acids. Germline V gene data show CDR1 as MNHEY and CDR2 as SVGAGI. Written as DNA, the CDR3 is TGTGCCAGCAGTCCAAGGACAGGGGGGCCCCAGCATTTT. This sequence encodes CASSPRTGGPQHF.

The V gene is TRBV15, the J gene TRBJ1-2, with a possible D match to TRBD1 (5 bases). The CDR3 spans 15 residues. The ends were cut back, 3 bases at V and 2 bases at J, with 13 bases in the middle. Germline values: CDR1 LNHNV, CDR2 YYDKDF (reference sequence). In DNA form, the CDR3 reads TGTGCCACCAGCAGCCCCTGGGGCAGAAACTATGGCTACACCTTC. Its translation: CATSSPWGRNYGYTF.

The rearrangement uses TRBV6-2 or TRBV6-3 and TRBJ2-7; 13 nucleotides agree with TRBD2. Per germline, CDR1 MNHEY and CDR2 SVGEGT. Trimming took 0 bases from V and 4 from J; bases not matched to a gene: 6. The CDR3 extends over 17 amino acids. CDR3 nucleotide sequence: TGTGCCAGCAGTTACTCGACTAGCGGGAGGACGCGTTACGAGCAGTACTTC. Translated, it gives CASSYSTSGRTRYEQYF.

The chain recombines TRBV11-2 with TRBJ2-7; D is undetermined. Trimming pared 2 bases from V and 4 bases from J, leaving 9 bases between. Germline V gene sequence: CDR1 SGHAT, CDR2 FQNNGV. CDR3 length equals 13 residues. The CDR3 here is CASSLLPRYEQYF. The CDR3 nucleotides read TGTGCCAGCAGCTTACTTCCGAGGTACGAGCAGTACTTC.

The genes are TRBV24-1 and TRBJ2-3; weak D call: TRBD2 (7 bases). This CDR3 has 22 residues. Germline CDR1 and CDR2: KGHDR and SFDVKD. V lost 0 bases to trimming and J lost 1 base, with 28 bases between them. CDR3 sequence: CATSDLGSAGANPRDRTDTQYF. DNA for the CDR3: TGTGCCACCAGTGATTTGGGATCGGCGGGGGCCAACCCACGAGACCGCACAGATACGCAGTATTTT.

This rearrangement joins TRBV7-9 to TRBJ2-7, with TRBD1 matching 7 bases. The CDR3 runs to 15 residues. CDR1 is SEHNR and CDR2 is FQNEAQ in the germline V gene (reference sequence). Trimming at V came to 3 bases and at J to 0 bases, leaving 5 bases not matched to a gene. The CDR3 coding sequence is TGTGCCAGCAGCTTCACAGGGGATGGCTCCTACGAGCAGTACTTC. The encoded protein is CASSFTGDGSYEQYF.

V usage is TRBV15 and J usage is TRBJ2-7, with D possibly being TRBD1 (6 bases). The germline CDR1 and CDR2 sequences are LNHNV and YYDKDF (reference sequence). The CDR3 covers 14 residues. The V end was cut by 3 bases, the J end by 5 bases, with 14 bases between. The CDR3 DNA sequence: TGTGCCACCAGCAGTGGGGGTGGGGGCCACGAGCAGTACTTC. The encoded protein is CATSSGGGGHEQYF.

This chain uses TRBV3-1 (or the pseudogene TRBV3-2) with TRBJ1-1; D might be TRBD1 (6 bases). CDR3 length: 14 residues. CDR1 is LGHDT, CDR2 YNNKEL, per germline (reference sequence). The ends were cut back, 3 bases at V and 2 bases at J, with 10 bases in the middle. CDR3 residues: CASSQLGGNTEAFF. The CDR3 nucleotides are TGTGCCAGCAGCCAGCTAGGGGGAAACACTGAAGCTTTCTTT.

The V gene is TRBV4-3, the J gene TRBJ2-2, with D possibly being TRBD1 (5 bases). Germline V gene lookup returns CDR1 LGHNA and CDR2 YSLEER. CDR3 length equals 14 residues. The V gene lost 4 bases and the J gene lost 1 base, with 7 bases spanning the gap. The CDR3, as DNA: TGCGCCAGCAGCCCCACAGGGAACACCGGGGAGCTGTTTTTT. This translates into CASSPTGNTGELFF.

The V call is TRBV20-1, the J call TRBJ1-4; possible D gene TRBD1, 5 bases. The germline V gene has CDR1 DFQATT and CDR2 SNEGSKA (reference sequence). The CDR3 is made up of 13 amino acids. V was clipped by 3 bases and J by 8 bases, with 13 bases between them. The CDR3 loop reads CSASGRGLEKLFF. The CDR3 nucleotides are TGCAGTGCTAGTGGACGGGGGTTGGAAAAACTGTTTTTT.

On this clone itself: Other DNA sequences in this specimen translate into the identical CDR3. The chain employs TRBV3-1 (or the pseudogene TRBV3-2) and TRBJ1-1, with D possibly being TRBD1 (5 bases). This CDR3 is 15 amino acids long. CDR1 and CDR2 from the germline V gene are LGHDT and YNNKEL (reference sequence). Trimming removed 1 base from V and 0 bases from J, with 9 bases in between. CDR3 DNA: TGTGCCAGCAGCCAAGGGGGCAGCCTGAACACTGAAGCTTTCTTT. This translates into CASSQGGSLNTEAFF.

J is TRBJ1-2 and V is TRBV13, with TRBD1 as a possible D gene (5 bases). Germline values: CDR1 PRHDT, CDR2 FYEKMQ (reference sequence). V lost 0 bases and J 4 bases, leaving 9 bases between the germline ends. The CDR3 consists of 14 residues. CDR3 protein: CASSLGTGSYGYTF. CDR3 in DNA: TGTGCCAGCAGCTTAGGTACAGGTTCCTATGGCTACACCTTC.

This chain uses TRBV6-1 with TRBJ1-2; 9 bases agree with TRBD1. CDR1 and CDR2 (germline): MNHNS, SASEGT. Unmatched junction bases numbered 12, after V lost 1 base and J lost 6 bases. The CDR3 runs to 17 residues. CDR3 sequence reads: CASSEGFGGQGLDGYTF. In nucleotides, the CDR3 is TGTGCCAGCAGTGAAGGGTTTGGGGGACAGGGCTTGGATGGCTACACCTTC.

This clone appeared a single time. V usage is TRBV6-6 and J usage is TRBJ2-7, with 12 bases matching TRBD2. The V gene's germline CDR1 is MNHNY and CDR2 SVGAGI (reference sequence). The CDR3 has 17 residues. V lost 6 bases to trimming and J lost 4 bases; unmatched junction nucleotides: 13. CDR3 amino acids: CASRRYGTSGSTYEQYF. Here the CDR3 DNA reads TGTGCCAGCAGGCGATATGGGACTAGCGGGTCCACTTACGAGCAGTACTTC.

V and J are TRBV27 and TRBJ2-7, with 15 bases fitting TRBD2. This CDR3 contains 14 residues. Germline CDR1 and CDR2: MNHEY and SMNVEV (reference sequence). The trim removed 5 bases at V and 7 bases at J, leaving 3 bases unmatched. Here the CDR3 DNA reads TGTGCCAGCAGTCAGGGACTAGCGGGAGGAGAGCAGTACTTC. Translation: CASSQGLAGGEQYF.

V is TRBV4-3 and J is TRBJ2-5, with 15 bases that match TRBD2. Trimming at V came to 0 bases and at J to 2 bases, leaving 13 bases not matched to a gene. The CDR3 sequence is 21 residues long. The germline CDR1 and CDR2 sequences are LGHNA and YSLEER. Written as DNA, the CDR3 is TGCGCCAGCAGCCAAGATCCAGATTGGACTAGCGGGAGGGCCGGGCAAGAGACCCAGTACTTC. Residues: CASSQDPDWTSGRAGQETQYF.

The V and J genes are TRBV11-2 and TRBJ2-7, with TRBD2 matching over 10 bases. The CDR3 is 15 amino acids. Looked up from germline, CDR1 is SGHAT and CDR2 is FQNNGV. The V and J ends lost 5 bases and 0 bases, in that order; junction bases with no gene match: 4. CDR3 nucleotide sequence: TGTGCCAGCAGCAAACTAGCGGGGACCTCCTACGAGCAGTACTTC. This gives the protein CASSKLAGTSYEQYF.

The chain recombines TRBV3-1 (or the pseudogene TRBV3-2) with TRBJ2-1; D uncertain. The CDR3 contains 10 residues. V shed 3 bases and J shed 15 bases, with 9 bases lying between them. The germline gives CDR1 LGHDT, CDR2 YNNKEL (reference sequence). The CDR3 loop reads CASSHGNLFF. The CDR3, as DNA: TGTGCCAGCAGCCATGGCAATCTGTTCTTC.

Remarks on this clone: The junction and the germline gene differ at one end; a read error may be behind it. The chain uses TRBV7-7 and TRBJ2-1; 10 bases align to TRBD2. The CDR3 has 15 residues. Per germline, CDR1 SSHAT and CDR2 FNYEAQ (reference sequence). The CDR3 region is CASSLLAGVNNEQFF. The CDR3 region has the DNA TGTGCTAGCAGTCTTCTAGCGGGAGTGAACAATGAGCAGTTCTTC. Filled out from reference TRBV7-7 and TRBJ2-1, the complete variable domain reads GAGVSQSPRYKVTKRGQDVTLRCDPISSHATLYWYQQALGQGPEFLTYFNYEAQPDKSGLPSDRFSAERPEGSISTLTIQRTEQRDSAMYRCASSLLAGVNNEQFFGPGTRLTVL.